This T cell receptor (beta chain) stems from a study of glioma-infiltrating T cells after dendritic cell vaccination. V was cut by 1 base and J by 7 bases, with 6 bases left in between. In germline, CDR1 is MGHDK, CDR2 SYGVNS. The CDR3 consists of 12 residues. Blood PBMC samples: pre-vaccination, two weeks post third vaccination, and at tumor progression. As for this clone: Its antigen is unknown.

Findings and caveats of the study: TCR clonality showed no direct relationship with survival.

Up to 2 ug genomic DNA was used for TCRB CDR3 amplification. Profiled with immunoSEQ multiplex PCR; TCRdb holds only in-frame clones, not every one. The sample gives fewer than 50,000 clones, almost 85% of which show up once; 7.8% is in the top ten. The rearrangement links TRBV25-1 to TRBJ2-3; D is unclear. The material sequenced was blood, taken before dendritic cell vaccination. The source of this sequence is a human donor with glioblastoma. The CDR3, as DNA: TGTGCCAGCAGTGAATCGGTGTATACGCAGTATTTT. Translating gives CASSESVYTQYF.